Included here is one T cell receptor (beta chain) sequence, with context. Its antigen is currently unknown. The sample belongs to a study of immune evolution from preneoplasia to lung adenocarcinoma. At the level of the study: HLA loss of heterozygosity: about 7% AIS, 15% MIA, about 30% ADC, none AAH.

Germline-derived CDR1 and CDR2 are MNHNS and SASEGT. The CDR3 extends over 15 amino acids. Trimming took off 7 bases at V and 0 bases at J, with 15 bases between the two ends. Study-wide findings and caveats: Highest clonality occurred in KRAS-mutant, not EGFR-mutant or double wild-type, nodules. Normal lung had highest clonality; later lesions appeared denser, more diverse.

TCRdb keeps only in-frame clones here, not all; method: immunoSEQ multiplex PCR. Of 30,000 to 45,000 clones listed, about 74% are singletons. The chain uses TRBV6-1 and TRBJ1-1; D may be TRBD1 (5 bases). This TCR was sampled from a person between 55 and 70 years old with lung adenocarcinoma. Sequencing was done on a sample of FFPE invasive lung adenocarcinoma tissue. The CDR3 DNA reads TGTGCCAGCAAGACAGAGAGGCGTTTGAACACTGAAGCTTTCTTT. Translated: CASKTERRLNTEAFF.